Each of the 14 T cell receptor beta chains below was sequenced from the same sample in a study of blood T cell repertoires in COVID-19. Assay: immunoSEQ multiplex PCR; the TCRdb copy retains only in-frame clones and omits some. The profile covers about 93,000 clones, with around 90% appearing a single time and about 4.8% taken by the ten largest. The sample comprised peripheral blood. The receptor source for this set is a man between 60 and 75 years old with COVID-19, enrolled during active disease.

V usage is TRBV11-3 and J usage is TRBJ1-1; D unclear. The V and J ends lost 5 bases and 2 bases respectively, with 12 bases between them. Germline CDR1 SGHNT, CDR2 YENEEA. This CDR3 is built from 14 residues. The CDR3, as DNA: TGTGCCAGCAGCGCGAGCCCAGGAAACACTGAAGCTTTCTTT. Translated, it gives CASSASPGNTEAFF.

This clone was recorded once. The gene calls are TRBV9 and TRBJ2-3, with 10 bases aligning to TRBD2. Germline assignment: CDR1 SGDLS and CDR2 YYNGEE. CDR3 length: 15 amino acids. V was pared by 5 bases and J by 2 bases, with 5 bases of the junction left unmatched. The CDR3 loop reads CASSLAGENTDTQYF. The CDR3 DNA reads as TGTGCCAGCAGTCTAGCGGGAGAAAACACAGATACGCAGTATTTT.

In nucleotides, the CDR3 is TGTGCCAGCAGCCAAGGGGACAGGGGGCAGTACACCTTC. It codes for CASSQGDRGQYTF. The chain recombines TRBV3-1 (or the pseudogene TRBV3-2) with TRBJ1-2; 12 bases map to TRBD1. V lost 1 base and J lost 11; bases outside the gene matches: 2. This CDR3 has 13 amino acids. Germline assignment: CDR1 LGHDT and CDR2 YNNKEL (reference sequence).

The chain recombines TRBV19 with TRBJ1-5, with TRBD1 matching 9 bases. V lost 3 bases to trimming and J lost 2 bases; unmatched junction nucleotides: 14. CDR3 size: 19 residues. Germline CDR1 is LNHDA and CDR2 is SQIVND (reference sequence). Written as DNA, the CDR3 is TGTGCCAGTAGTATCCGCCACCACAGGGGGCTGATAGGCAATCAGCCCCAGCATTTT. This encodes CASSIRHHRGLIGNQPQHF.

This clone came up a few times. V is TRBV18 and J is TRBJ1-1, with a possible D match to TRBD1 (6 bases). The V end lost 2 bases, the J end lost 3 bases, and 10 bases lay between the germline ends. Germline V lookup: CDR1 KGHSH, CDR2 LQKENI. This CDR3 has 14 residues. The CDR3 nucleotides read TGTGCCAGCTCACCAGGGGGCTGGGACACTGAAGCTTTCTTT. This sequence encodes CASSPGGWDTEAFF.

This clone was seen more than once but under ten times. J is TRBJ1-5 and V is TRBV6-5; D is undetermined. Germline assignment: CDR1 MNHEY and CDR2 SVGAGI. CDR3 length equals 14 residues. The ends were cut back, 6 bases at V and 7 bases at J, with 16 bases in the middle. CDR3 DNA sequence: TGTGCCAGCAGGACGGGTCGAACGGGGCAGCCCCAGCATTTT. This gives the protein CASRTGRTGQPQHF.

The J gene is TRBJ2-3, the V gene TRBV28, with 7 bases identical to TRBD2. The CDR3 is 15 amino acids. Germline assignment: CDR1 MDHEN and CDR2 SYDVKM. V dropped 4 bases and J dropped 4; count of bases not matched to a gene: 8. The CDR3 spells CASSSAGEGSDTQYF. As DNA, the CDR3 is TGTGCCAGCAGTTCCGCGGGGGAGGGCTCAGATACGCAGTATTTT.

V gene TRBV30 combines with J gene TRBJ1-6; a possible D gene is TRBD1 (6 bases). Germline V gene sequence: CDR1 GTSNPN, CDR2 SVGIG (reference sequence). Trimming cost V 8 bases and J 0 bases, with 17 bases left between them. The CDR3 is made up of 16 amino acids. This CDR3 reads CALRPGHSSYNSPLHF. In DNA, the CDR3 is TGTGCCCTGAGACCGGGACACAGCTCCTATAATTCACCCCTCCACTTT.

The V gene is TRBV5-1, the J gene TRBJ1-3; 8 positions match TRBD1. This CDR3 comprises 17 residues. With V trimmed by 2 bases and J by 4 bases, 11 bases remained unmatched. The germline V gene has CDR1 SGHRS and CDR2 YFSETQ. The DNA of the CDR3 is TGCGCCAGCAGCTTCAAAGCCTCAGGGGGCGCGGGAAACACCATATATTTT. It is translated as CASSFKASGGAGNTIYF.

This chain links TRBV29-1 with TRBJ1-2; no reliable D call. Germline V gene lookup returns CDR1 SQVTM and CDR2 ANQGSEA. V shed 3 bases and J shed 4 bases, with 9 bases lying between them. This CDR3 contains 12 residues. CDR3 sequence reads: CSVEVGGYGYTF. CDR3 DNA sequence: TGCAGCGTTGAGGTGGGAGGCTATGGCTACACCTTC. Full variable domain (rest looked up from reference TRBV29-1 and TRBJ1-2): SAVISQKPSRDICQRGTSLTIQCQVDSQVTMMFWYRQQPGQSLTLIATANQGSEATYESGFVIDKFPISRPNLTFSTLTVSNMSPEDSSIYLCSVEVGGYGYTFGSGTRLTVV.

The V gene is TRBV19, the J gene TRBJ2-7, with TRBD1 as a possible D gene (6 bases). The CDR3 spans 15 residues. V lost 3 bases, J lost 2 bases, and 14 bases lay in between. Germline V gene sequence: CDR1 LNHDA, CDR2 SQIVND (reference sequence). CDR3 sequence: CASSILQGEAYEQYF. In nucleotides, the CDR3 is TGTGCCAGTAGTATTCTACAGGGTGAGGCCTACGAGCAGTACTTC.

A single count supports this clone. V usage is TRBV11-2 and J usage is TRBJ2-1; D unresolved. The CDR3 covers 15 residues. Germline CDR1 reads SGHAT; CDR2 reads FQNNGV. The V and J ends lost 5 bases and 0 bases respectively, with 11 bases between them. The CDR3 is CASSPGVLSYNEQFF. The CDR3 DNA sequence: TGTGCCAGCAGCCCCGGAGTACTCTCCTACAATGAGCAGTTCTTC.

The chain combines TRBV4-1 with TRBJ1-5; D possibly corresponds to TRBD1 (6 bases). Germline CDR1 is MGHRA and CDR2 is YSYEKL. The ends were cut back, 2 bases at V and 7 bases at J, with 15 bases in the middle. CDR3 size: 15 residues. CDR3 DNA: TGCGCCAGCAGCCAACCCAGGGGAGATGGACAGCCCCAGCATTTT. Its protein product is CASSQPRGDGQPQHF.

CDR3: CASSRQGELQETQYF. The CDR3 DNA reads TGTGCCAGCAGTAGACAGGGGGAACTCCAAGAGACCCAGTACTTC. The chain has TRBV7-6 and TRBJ2-5, with TRBD1 identical over 9 bases. J lost 1 base, V lost 6 bases, and 6 bases had no gene match. The CDR3 spans 15 residues. Germline CDR1 reads SGHVS; CDR2 reads FNYEAQ.